Below, 32 T cell receptor beta chains from the same sample are listed, as sequenced in a study of T-cell memory formation after mild COVID-19. Each CDR3 protein is one row after TCRdb ran MiXCR on the 5' RACE reads. Found here are under 200,000 distinct CDR3 sequences, 30% to 35% of them singletons; the top ten hold about 12%. The specimen was PBMCs or a T cell subset sorted from them (not recorded which). Receptors were obtained from an adult woman who had mild COVID-19 (a few samples of this study predate the infection). Cell type and time point are not known.

The chain carries TRBV6-1 and TRBJ2-5; D is ambiguous. Germline assignment: CDR1 MNHNS and CDR2 SASEGT. CDR3 size: 12 residues. With 4 bases removed from V and 9 bases from J, the gap between germline ends came to 12 bases. CDR3 nucleotide sequence: TGTGCCAGCAGTGGACTCCCTTGGGCCCAGTACTTC. Translated: CASSGLPWAQYF.

This clonotype showed up just once. The rearrangement links TRBV20-1 to TRBJ2-7, with 10 bases that match TRBD2. Germline assignment: CDR1 DFQATT and CDR2 SNEGSKA (reference sequence). The CDR3 is made up of 15 amino acids. V shed 6 bases and J 1 base; nucleotides not matched to a gene: 9. The CDR3 DNA follows: TGCAGTGCCCTCTTTAGCGGGGGGTCTTCCTACGAGCAGTACTTC. It specifies CSALFSGGSSYEQYF.

This clonotype was counted only a few times. The chain is built from TRBV5-1 and TRBJ1-2, with D possibly being TRBD1 (6 bases). CDR1 and CDR2 from the germline V gene are SGHRS and YFSETQ. V dropped 3 bases and J dropped 3 bases, with 12 bases sitting between them. The CDR3 loop spans 14 amino acids. The CDR3 loop is CASSSEQGYYGYTF. For the CDR3, the DNA is TGCGCCAGCAGCTCGGAACAGGGTTACTATGGCTACACCTTC.

This clonotype was observed a few times. The J gene is TRBJ2-3, the V gene TRBV2, with 7 bases lining up with TRBD2. The CDR3 extends over 15 amino acids. The ends lost 6 bases at V and 1 base at J; junction bases unmatched: 7. Germline values: CDR1 SNHLY, CDR2 FYNNEI. The DNA for the CDR3 is TGTGCCAGCAGCCTACTAGCGTCGGGCACAGATACGCAGTATTTT. This gives the protein CASSLLASGTDTQYF. The full variable domain, rest sourced from reference TRBV2 and TRBJ2-3, is EPEVTQTPSHQVTQMGQEVILRCVPISNHLYFYWYRQILGQKVEFLVSFYNNEISEKSEIFDDQFSVERPDGSNFTLKIRSTKLEDSAMYFCASSLLASGTDTQYFGPGTRLTVL.

The rearrangement joins TRBV9 to TRBJ1-4; no clear D. Deletions cut 4 bases from V and 3 bases from J, with 7 bases between. CDR1 is SGDLS and CDR2 is YYNGEE in the germline V gene. CDR3 length: 13 amino acids. CDR3 sequence: CASSTIPNEKLFF. The CDR3 region has the DNA TGTGCCAGCAGCACGATTCCTAATGAAAAACTGTTTTTT. The full variable domain, with the rest looked up from reference TRBV9 and TRBJ1-4, is DSGVTQTPKHLITATGQRVTLRCSPRSGDLSVYWYQQSLDQGLQFLIQYYNGEERAKGNILERFSAQQFPDLHSELNLSSLELGDSALYFCASSTIPNEKLFFGSGTQLSVL.

This clonotype was counted between two and nine times. This chain joins TRBV5-1 and TRBJ2-1, with D maybe TRBD1 (5 bases). The germline CDR1 and CDR2 sequences are SGHRS and YFSETQ. This CDR3 spans 14 amino acids. V lost 5 bases, J lost 0 bases, and 9 bases lay in between. CDR3 in DNA: TGCGCCAGCAGGCTGACAGTCTCCTACAATGAGCAGTTCTTC. Translated, it gives CASRLTVSYNEQFF.

J is TRBJ2-3 and V is TRBV7-8, with 10 bases aligning to TRBD1. From germline, CDR1 is SGHVS and CDR2 FQNEAQ. After removal of 5 bases from V and 0 bases from J, the junction contained 5 bases not matched to a gene. This CDR3 is built from 16 residues. CDR3 in DNA: TGTGCCAGCAGCAGGGACAGGGGACTTAGCACAGATACGCAGTATTTT. Its protein is CASSRDRGLSTDTQYF.

This clonotype was counted a few times. The chain uses TRBV4-2 and TRBJ2-7; 7 bases match TRBD1. Germline V gene lookup returns CDR1 LGHNA and CDR2 YNFKEQ. The V gene end was trimmed by 2 bases and the J gene end by 3 bases; junction bases not matched to a gene: 4. The CDR3 is 14 amino acids. The CDR3 region has the DNA TGTGCCAGCAGCCAACCGGGACAGCGCTACGAGCAGTACTTC. Its protein is CASSQPGQRYEQYF.

V is TRBV7-2 and J is TRBJ2-7; 8 bases line up with TRBD2. There are 15 residues in the CDR3. Germline loops: CDR1 SGHTA, CDR2 FQGNSA. Trimming removed 5 bases from V and 5 bases from J; junction bases left unmatched: 11. The CDR3: CASSPPGGAIHEQYF. DNA of the CDR3: TGTGCCAGCAGCCCCCCGGGGGGGGCGATCCACGAGCAGTACTTC.

The chain employs TRBV7-9 and TRBJ2-7; 8 positions match TRBD1. The CDR3 sequence is 15 residues long. Looked up from germline, CDR1 is SEHNR and CDR2 is FQNEAQ (reference sequence). Trimming removed 1 base from V and 5 bases from J; junction bases left unmatched: 7. The CDR3 DNA reads TGTGCCAGCAGCTTAGTGGGCAGGGGGCTGGACGAGCAGTACTTC. This sequence encodes CASSLVGRGLDEQYF.

Only a few counts were recorded for this clonotype. J is TRBJ2-1 and V is TRBV5-1; 8 bases map to TRBD2. The germline V gene encodes CDR1 SGHRS and CDR2 YFSETQ. V was pared by 0 bases and J by 4 bases, with 6 bases of the junction left unmatched. The CDR3 totals 16 residues. This CDR3 reads CASSLAPGRAYNEQFF. The CDR3 coding sequence is TGCGCCAGCAGCTTGGCCCCCGGGAGGGCTTACAATGAGCAGTTCTTC. The variable domain in full, with the rest retrieved from reference TRBV5-1 and TRBJ2-1, is KAGVTQTPRYLIKTRGQQVTLSCSPISGHRSVSWYQQTPGQGLQFLFEYFSETQRNKGNFPGRFSGRQFSNSRSEMNVSTLELGDSALYLCASSLAPGRAYNEQFFGPGTRLTVL.

This chain uses TRBV7-8 with TRBJ1-5, with D possibly being TRBD1 (5 bases). The CDR3 sequence is 15 residues long. Trimming stripped 5 bases from V and 4 bases from J, with 15 bases between. Per the germline V gene, CDR1 is SGHVS and CDR2 is FQNEAQ. The CDR3 spells CASSRVYEGNQPQHF. The CDR3 DNA sequence: TGTGCCAGCAGCCGGGTGTACGAGGGGAATCAGCCCCAGCATTTT.

This clonotype was found a few times. The rearrangement joins TRBV18 to TRBJ2-5; 12 bases match TRBD2. The V segment lost 3 bases and the J segment 5 bases; nucleotides outside the gene matches: 4. This CDR3 spans 15 amino acids. Germline-derived CDR1 and CDR2 are KGHSH and LQKENI. For the CDR3, the DNA is TGTGCCAGCTCACCTGGGACTAGCGGGCGTGAGACCCAGTACTTC. It is translated as CASSPGTSGRETQYF.

The chain couples TRBV6-6 to TRBJ2-7; no reliable D call. The CDR3 spans 13 residues. V was clipped by 1 base and J by 7 bases, with 11 bases between them. Germline loops: CDR1 MNHNY, CDR2 SVGAGI (reference sequence). The CDR3 protein is CASSYFILREQYF. The CDR3 DNA reads as TGTGCCAGCAGTTACTTTATACTCCGTGAGCAGTACTTC.

The chain is built from TRBV6-5 and TRBJ2-2; the match to TRBD1 covers 8 bases. CDR3 length: 13 amino acids. Germline values: CDR1 MNHEY, CDR2 SVGAGI. The V segment lost 2 bases and the J segment 11 bases; nucleotides outside the gene matches: 4. The CDR3 region is CASSYRTGLELFF. The DNA for the CDR3 is TGTGCCAGCAGTTACCGGACAGGGCTAGAGCTGTTTTTT.

This chain links TRBV10-3 with TRBJ1-1, with TRBD1 as a possible D gene (5 bases). V was pared by 6 bases and J by 2 bases, with 16 bases between. Germline V gene lookup returns CDR1 ENHRY and CDR2 SYGVKD. CDR3 length: 15 residues. The DNA of the CDR3 is TGTGCCATCAGCACCCCGGGGCGCCGAAACACTGAAGCTTTCTTT. Its translation is CAISTPGRRNTEAFF.

The chain employs TRBV7-2 and TRBJ2-2; 7 bases align to TRBD1. Looked up from germline, CDR1 is SGHTA and CDR2 is FQGNSA. Trimming took 5 bases from V and 0 from J; bases not matched to a gene: 3. The CDR3 is made up of 15 amino acids. CDR3 region: CASSLDRTNTGELFF. DNA of the CDR3: TGTGCCAGCAGCCTGGACAGGACGAACACCGGGGAGCTGTTTTTT.

This chain connects TRBV3-1 to TRBJ1-2, with 8 bases fitting TRBD1. Germline-derived CDR1 and CDR2 are LGHDT and YNNKEL (reference sequence). CDR3 length: 16 residues. After removal of 4 bases from V and 2 bases from J, the junction contained 9 bases not matched to a gene. The CDR3 loop reads CASSPVWTGTNYGYTF. DNA of the CDR3: TGTGCCAGCAGCCCCGTCTGGACAGGGACCAACTATGGCTACACCTTC.

This clonotype appeared many times. The J gene is TRBJ2-7, the V gene TRBV7-9, with D uncertain. The length of the CDR3 is 13 residues. V gave up 1 base and J gave up 5 bases, with 9 bases separating them. CDR1 and CDR2 from the germline V gene are SEHNR and FQNEAQ (reference sequence). The CDR3 spells CASSLDPTDEQYF. DNA for the CDR3: TGTGCCAGCAGCTTAGACCCCACGGACGAGCAGTACTTC. The full variable domain, rest sourced from reference TRBV7-9 and TRBJ2-7, is DTGVSQNPRHKITKRGQNVTFRCDPISEHNRLYWYRQTLGQGPEFLTYFQNEAQLEKSRLLSDRFSAERPKGSFSTLEIQRTEQGDSAMYLCASSLDPTDEQYFGPGTRLTVT.

In its sample, this clonotype was seen a few times. This sequence joins TRBV12-3 or TRBV12-4 and TRBJ1-5; 7 nucleotides line up with TRBD1. Trimming took 10 bases from V and 2 from J; bases not matched to a gene: 5. CDR3 size: 13 residues. The CDR3 nucleotides read TGTGCCACCGCCAGGGGGGGCAATCAGCCCCAGCATTTT. Amino acid sequence: CATARGGNQPQHF.

This clonotype was counted many times. The gene calls are TRBV7-2 and TRBJ2-5; 9 nucleotides match TRBD2. The germline V gene encodes CDR1 SGHTA and CDR2 FQGNSA. This CDR3 has 16 amino acids. The junction had 8 bases not matched to a gene; V was cut back by 2 bases and J by 4 bases. In DNA, the CDR3 is TGTGCCAGCAGCTTATCAAGCGGGAGGTTGGCAGAGACCCAGTACTTC. Protein: CASSLSSGRLAETQYF.

The chain joins TRBV12-3 or TRBV12-4 to TRBJ1-1; D is ambiguous. This CDR3 region has 16 residues. Trimming pared 2 bases from V and 1 base from J, leaving 14 bases between. The CDR3 reads CASSLSGNRANTEAFF. CDR3 nucleotide sequence: TGTGCCAGCAGTTTATCGGGGAACAGAGCGAACACTGAAGCTTTCTTT.

A word on this clonotype: One end of the junction is discordant with germline, which a read error may explain. This CDR3 reads CSARGWVGGDTIYF. CDR3 bases: TGCAGTGCAAGAGGGTGGGTTGGTGGAGACACCATATATTTT. The chain has TRBV20-1 and TRBJ1-3; no clear D. Germline lookup yields CDR1 DFQATT and CDR2 SNEGSKA (reference sequence). The CDR3 is 14 amino acids.

V is TRBV5-1 and J is TRBJ2-1; D unresolved. CDR1 is SGHRS and CDR2 is YFSETQ in the germline V gene. The CDR3 is made up of 15 amino acids. The V end lost 2 bases, the J end lost 0 bases, and 9 bases lay between the germline ends. In DNA, the CDR3 is TGCGCCAGCAGCTTTCAGGTTAACTCCTACAATGAGCAGTTCTTC. This encodes CASSFQVNSYNEQFF.

This clonotype was counted between two and nine times. The gene calls are TRBV30 and TRBJ2-3, with a weak D call TRBD2 (7 bases). CDR1 is GTSNPN and CDR2 is SVGIG in the germline V gene (reference sequence). The V end lost 3 bases, the J end lost 4 bases, and 14 bases lay between the germline ends. The CDR3 has 14 amino acids. In DNA, the CDR3 is TGTGCCTGGAGCCAAGGGGGGGAGGCAGATACGCAGTATTTT. It encodes CAWSQGGEADTQYF. Complete variable domain (other parts from reference TRBV30 and TRBJ2-3): SQTIHQWPATLVQPVGSPLSLECTVEGTSNPNLYWYRQAAGRGLQLLFYSVGIGQISSEVPQNLSASRPQDRQFILSSKKLLLSDSGFYLCAWSQGGEADTQYFGPGTRLTVL.

The chain carries TRBV7-6 and TRBJ2-3; 8 bases agree with TRBD1. This CDR3 contains 15 residues. CDR1 SGHVS and CDR2 FNYEAQ come from the germline V gene. V was pared by 5 bases and J by 2 bases, with 6 bases of the junction left unmatched. In DNA form, the CDR3 reads TGTGCCAGCAGCCGGGACAGGAGCCCCACAGATACGCAGTATTTT. Its protein is CASSRDRSPTDTQYF.

The V gene is TRBV7-2, the J gene TRBJ1-5; no reliable D call. Trimming pared 6 bases from V and 0 bases from J, leaving 6 bases between. CDR3 size: 13 residues. Per the germline V gene, CDR1 is SGHTA and CDR2 is FQGNSA. The DNA of the CDR3 is TGTGCCAGCAGGGGATATAGCAATCAGCCCCAGCATTTT. It specifies CASRGYSNQPQHF.

A few counts support this clonotype. This chain uses TRBV6-5 with TRBJ1-5; D gene unclear. This CDR3 has 13 amino acids. V dropped 7 bases and J dropped 2 bases, with 9 bases sitting between them. CDR1 and CDR2 (germline): MNHEY, SVGAGI. The CDR3 DNA reads TGTGCCAGCACCCCAGCGGGCAATCAGCCCCAGCATTTT. Translation gives CASTPAGNQPQHF.

The rearrangement joins TRBV6-5 to TRBJ1-4; TRBD1 is a possible D gene (6 bases). This CDR3 is built from 16 residues. V dropped 2 bases and J dropped 4 bases, with 14 bases sitting between them. The germline gives CDR1 MNHEY, CDR2 SVGAGI. CDR3 DNA sequence: TGTGCCAGCAGTTACGGAGGGGGGCATGGTAATGAAAAACTGTTTTTT. Translating gives CASSYGGGHGNEKLFF.

This clonotype was seen once. CDR3 sequence reads: CASSLDNTEAFF. For the CDR3, the DNA is TGTGCCAGCAGTTTAGACAACACTGAAGCTTTCTTT. The V call is TRBV12-3 or TRBV12-4, the J call TRBJ1-1, with D unclear. Trimming removed 1 base from V and 2 bases from J, with 2 bases in between. The CDR3 has 12 amino acids.

This clonotype was recorded at least ten times. The J gene is TRBJ2-7, the V gene TRBV7-3, with TRBD2 identical over 9 bases. V lost 3 bases to trimming and J lost 0 bases; unmatched junction nucleotides: 3. Germline CDR1 is SGHTA and CDR2 is FQGTGA. The CDR3 runs to 15 residues. The CDR3 DNA reads as TGTGCCAGCAGCTTGGGTAGCGGGAGCTCCTACGAGCAGTACTTC. Encoded protein: CASSLGSGSSYEQYF.

This clonotype was observed at least ten times. The chain has TRBV4-1 and TRBJ1-1, with D unresolved. With 3 bases removed from V and 2 bases from J, the gap between germline ends came to 7 bases. From germline, CDR1 is MGHRA and CDR2 YSYEKL. This CDR3 region has 13 residues. This CDR3 reads CASSHPLNTEAFF. For the CDR3, the DNA is TGCGCCAGCAGCCACCCTCTTAACACTGAAGCTTTCTTT.